The 20 T cell receptor beta chains presented below share a single source sample, sequenced in a study of vaccination and CD4 T cells after COVID-19. Treatment here: roughly 11-day PBMC culture with coronavirus spike peptide pools or control peptides (ViraFEST assay). Prior to the COVID-19 pandemic (2011-2018), the unexposed donor's CD4+ T cells were collected. Their antigens remain unidentified. CD4+ T cells that had been cultured provided DNA sequenced with the Oncomine TCR Beta short-read assay. Cultured CD4+ T cells yielded the extracted genomic DNA. TCRdb re-called the PCR reads with MiXCR, one entry per CDR3 protein. The table lists 9,000 to 10,000 distinct CDR3 sequences, approximately 30% of them singletons, with 15% to 17% in the top ten. The source material was CD4+ T cells from blood, cultured in vitro. The receptors originated from a human donor in good health.

The chain has TRBV20-1 and TRBJ2-3; 8 nucleotides agree with TRBD2. This CDR3 has 13 residues. CDR1 and CDR2 (germline): DFQATT, SNEGSKA (reference sequence). With V trimmed by 1 base and J by 5 bases, 2 bases remained unmatched. CDR3 in DNA: TGCAGTGCTAGAGCGAGCGGGAGAGATACGCAGTATTTT. Protein sequence: CSARASGRDTQYF.

The chain is built from TRBV7-3 and TRBJ2-7; 7 bases agree with TRBD1. CDR3 length: 13 amino acids. The germline gives CDR1 SGHTA, CDR2 FQGTGA. The J segment lost 7 bases and the V segment lost 5 bases, leaving 8 bases of the junction unmatched. CDR3 region: CASSADRVGEQYF. Written as DNA, the CDR3 is TGTGCCAGCAGCGCCGACAGGGTGGGGGAGCAGTACTTC.

The chain employs TRBV2 and TRBJ1-1; D not certain. V gave up 6 bases and J gave up 1 base, with 15 bases separating them. The CDR3 is 15 residues long. CDR1 is SNHLY and CDR2 is FYNNEI in the germline V gene. The chain's CDR3 is CASRKESKGNTEAFF. The CDR3 nucleotides read TGTGCCAGCAGGAAGGAGAGCAAGGGGAACACTGAAGCTTTCTTT.

The chain joins TRBV11-1 to TRBJ2-7, with D unresolved. Germline values: CDR1 SGHAT, CDR2 FQDESV (reference sequence). The CDR3 is 18 amino acids. V shed 3 bases and J shed 3 bases, with 24 bases lying between them. CDR3 bases: TGTGCCAGCAGCTTGCCTCGGACGGCAGGCCAAGGATACTACGAGCAGTACTTC. This gives the protein CASSLPRTAGQGYYEQYF.

The V call is TRBV6-1, the J call TRBJ2-7; D may be TRBD1 (6 bases). Germline V gives CDR1 MNHNS, CDR2 SASEGT. The CDR3 has 13 amino acids. Trimming pared 5 bases from V and 9 bases from J, leaving 17 bases between. The CDR3 DNA follows: TGTGCCAGCAGTAAACCGGGACACAGTGCGCAGTACTTC. Amino acids: CASSKPGHSAQYF.

This clonotype came up a few times. The chain is built from TRBV2 and TRBJ1-5, with TRBD1 as a possible D gene (6 bases). This CDR3 is 17 amino acids long. The germline gives CDR1 SNHLY, CDR2 FYNNEI. V lost 3 bases and J lost 0, with 15 bases in between. The CDR3 here is CASSDPYRRGSNQPQHF. CDR3 coding DNA: TGTGCCAGCAGTGACCCATACCGCAGGGGTAGCAATCAGCCCCAGCATTTT.

V and J are TRBV5-5 and TRBJ1-2; the D is unclear. V dropped 1 base and J dropped 6 bases, with 10 bases sitting between them. Looked up from germline, CDR1 is SGHKS and CDR2 is YYEKEE (reference sequence). The CDR3 loop spans 13 amino acids. CDR3 nucleotides: TGTGCCAGCAGCTTGTCCCCCAAGAATGGCTACACCTTC. This sequence encodes CASSLSPKNGYTF. Based on the CDR3 plus reference TRBV5-5 and TRBJ1-2, the full variable domain is DAGVTQSPTHLIKTRGQQVTLRCSPISGHKSVSWYQQVLGQGPQFIFQYYEKEERGRGNFPDRFSARQFPNYSSELNVNALLLGDSALYLCASSLSPKNGYTFGSGTRLTVV.

With respect to this clonotype: One end of the junction is discordant with germline, which a read error may explain. The chain combines TRBV15 with TRBJ2-3; 10 positions agree with TRBD2. The CDR3 has 12 amino acids. The germline V gene encodes CDR1 LNHNV and CDR2 YYDKDF (reference sequence). CDR3 nucleotide sequence: TGTGCCACCAGCCTACCGGGACTAGCGAGTCTTTTT. Protein: CATSLPGLASLF.

The chain joins TRBV7-8 to TRBJ2-7; 7 bases align to TRBD1. This CDR3 is 15 amino acids long. CDR1 and CDR2 from the germline V gene are SGHVS and FQNEAQ. J lost 4 bases, V lost 1 base, and 7 bases had no gene match. CDR3 coding DNA: TGTGCCAGCAGCTTAGGAACAGGGGTGGGGTACGAGCAGTACTTC. This encodes CASSLGTGVGYEQYF.

The V and J genes are TRBV27 and TRBJ1-3; the D is unclear. Germline V gene data show CDR1 as MNHEY and CDR2 as SMNVEV (reference sequence). This CDR3 has 13 amino acids. V gave up 5 bases and J gave up 4 bases, with 9 bases separating them. CDR3 nucleotide sequence: TGTGCCAGCAGTCTCCGGGAGGGAAACACCATATATTTT. As protein: CASSLREGNTIYF.

The rearrangement links TRBV6-2 or TRBV6-3 to TRBJ2-7; maybe TRBD2 (5 bases). The germline CDR1 and CDR2 sequences are MNHEY and SVGEGT. V gave up 0 bases and J gave up 1 base, with 13 bases separating them. The CDR3 has 16 residues. The CDR3 region is CASSYSTDLASYEQYF. CDR3 in DNA: TGTGCCAGCAGTTACTCGACCGACCTAGCTTCCTACGAGCAGTACTTC.

The rearrangement uses TRBV7-3 and TRBJ2-1; 9 nucleotides line up with TRBD2. The CDR3 has 16 residues. CDR1 and CDR2 (germline): SGHTA, FQGTGA. V lost 4 bases, J lost 6 bases, and 10 bases stayed unmatched. The DNA for the CDR3 is TGTGCCAGCAGCTCGACTAGCGGCCTTGGTGGCAATGAGCAGTTCTTC. It encodes CASSSTSGLGGNEQFF.

The chain combines TRBV27 with TRBJ2-7, with 8 bases that match TRBD1. J lost 0 bases, V lost 6 bases, and 7 bases had no gene match. This CDR3 spans 15 amino acids. Germline values: CDR1 MNHEY, CDR2 SMNVEV (reference sequence). DNA of the CDR3: TGTGCCAGCAGGACTGTACAGGGGGTCTCCTACGAGCAGTACTTC. Protein product: CASRTVQGVSYEQYF.

The rearrangement uses TRBV7-2 and TRBJ2-3; tentative D call: TRBD1 (6 bases). The V end was cut by 5 bases, the J end by 7 bases, with 25 bases between. From germline, CDR1 is SGHTA and CDR2 FQGNSA. CDR3 size: 17 residues. CDR3 in DNA: TGTGCCAGCAGCCACGTGACTGTTGGCAGGGGAAGCAATACGCAGTATTTT. Translated, it gives CASSHVTVGRGSNTQYF.

This clonotype was seen only a few times. This chain joins TRBV20-1 and TRBJ1-5, with D tentatively TRBD1 (6 bases). The length of the CDR3 is 14 residues. Germline V gene lookup returns CDR1 DFQATT and CDR2 SNEGSKA (reference sequence). Deletions cut 5 bases from V and 7 bases from J, with 18 bases between. Written as DNA, the CDR3 is TGCAGTGCTGTGCCAGGGGCTCTAGGGCAGCCCCAGCATTTT. Protein sequence: CSAVPGALGQPQHF.

This clonotype was found a few times. The chain recombines TRBV15 with TRBJ2-2; D gene uncertain. Per the germline V gene, CDR1 is LNHNV and CDR2 is YYDKDF (reference sequence). This CDR3 is built from 13 residues. V shed 0 bases and J shed 7 bases, with 6 bases lying between them. In nucleotides, the CDR3 is TGTGCCACCAGCAGAGATCTTGGCGGGGAGCTGTTTTTT. Protein product: CATSRDLGGELFF.

This rearrangement joins TRBV4-3 to TRBJ2-1; 7 bases are shared with TRBD2. CDR3 length equals 17 residues. The junction had 6 bases not matched to a gene; V was cut back by 0 bases and J by 1 base. Germline CDR1 reads LGHNA; CDR2 reads YSLEER. CDR3 loop: CASSQEPTGGSYNEQFF. The CDR3 coding sequence is TGCGCCAGCAGCCAAGAACCCACGGGAGGTTCCTACAATGAGCAGTTCTTC.

This chain connects TRBV12-5 to TRBJ2-1, with 7 nucleotides matching TRBD1. Germline loops: CDR1 LGHNT, CDR2 FRNRAP. With V trimmed by 6 bases and J by 7 bases, 18 bases remained unmatched. The CDR3 length is 17 residues. CDR3 sequence (DNA): TGTGCTAGTGGCCCCGACAGGGTTGGAAATAGAGGAAATGAGCAGTTCTTC. It is translated as CASGPDRVGNRGNEQFF.

Only a few counts were recorded for this clonotype. This chain links TRBV2 with TRBJ2-2, with a weak D call TRBD2 (5 bases). Germline values: CDR1 SNHLY, CDR2 FYNNEI. The CDR3 runs to 14 residues. V was clipped by 11 bases and J by 4 bases, with 17 bases between them. The CDR3 coding sequence is TGTGCCGGCCGGGGTATCCGGGGCACCGGGGAGCTGTTTTTT. Its protein product is CAGRGIRGTGELFF.

This clonotype has more than one count but fewer than ten. The chain has TRBV7-9 and TRBJ1-3; possibly TRBD1 for D (5 bases). V was cut by 10 bases and J by 0 bases, with 13 bases left in between. CDR3 length: 14 amino acids. CDR1 and CDR2 from the germline V gene are SEHNR and FQNEAQ (reference sequence). For the CDR3, the DNA is TGTGCCATCAAGGGGTCAGCCTCTGGAAACACCATATATTTT. Its translation is CAIKGSASGNTIYF.